A single sample is the source of the 7 T cell receptor beta chains below, sequenced in a study of blood T cells in healthy people across ages. For the second PCR, which ran for about 6 to 12 cycles, a sample-barcoded 5' primer and a J-beta primer mix were used. TCRdb re-derived calls from the 5' RACE reads in MiXCR, one entry per CDR3 protein. Here the sample spans 800,000 or so distinct CDR3 sequences, just under 25% being singletons. Another study also made use of these data, one on T cells of mothers and their children.

Sequencing was performed on blood. Source of these receptors: a boy aged 5-17 years in good health.

The V call is TRBV20-1, the J call TRBJ2-7; the D is unclear. The germline V gene encodes CDR1 DFQATT and CDR2 SNEGSKA (reference sequence). The CDR3 has 13 amino acids. The germline V and J ends were trimmed by 7 bases and 0 bases, with 13 bases remaining between them. CDR3 sequence reads: CSVPRTDSYEQYF. Here the CDR3 DNA reads TGCAGTGTACCAAGAACGGACTCCTACGAGCAGTACTTC.

This chain links TRBV28 with TRBJ2-6; D uncertain. CDR3 length equals 14 residues. Deletions cut 6 bases from V and 4 bases from J, with 10 bases between. Germline values: CDR1 MDHEN, CDR2 SYDVKM. The CDR3 DNA reads TGTGCCAGCAGCAAGGTTAGAGGGGCCAACGTCCTGACTTTC. Its translation: CASSKVRGANVLTF.

This clonotype was recorded many times. V usage is TRBV4-3 and J usage is TRBJ1-3; no reliable D call. Germline CDR1 is LGHNA and CDR2 is YSLEER. V lost 1 base, J lost 0 bases, and 4 bases lay in between. The CDR3 covers 14 residues. CDR3 amino acids: CASSQGSSGNTIYF. The CDR3 DNA is TGCGCCAGCAGCCAAGGGAGCTCTGGAAACACCATATATTTT.

This clonotype was seen just once. The chain couples TRBV29-1 to TRBJ2-7; perhaps TRBD2 as D (5 bases). This CDR3 region has 13 residues. In germline, CDR1 is SQVTM, CDR2 ANQGSEA. Trimming cost V 4 bases and J 2 bases, with 12 bases left between them. The CDR3 sequence is CSVVFTEAYEQYF. DNA of the CDR3: TGCAGCGTTGTTTTTACGGAGGCCTACGAGCAGTACTTC.

V is TRBV18 and J is TRBJ2-7; either TRBD1 or TRBD2 may fit D (5 bases each). CDR1 and CDR2 (germline): KGHSH, LQKENI. CDR3 length: 15 residues. V was shortened by 3 bases and J by 2 bases, with 14 bases between the two germline ends. CDR3 DNA sequence: TGTGCCAGCTCACCTCCGGGACCCCTAGCCTACGAGCAGTACTTC. Protein sequence: CASSPPGPLAYEQYF.

The chain recombines TRBV28 with TRBJ2-1; TRBD1 or TRBD2 may be the D gene (6 bases each). The germline V gene encodes CDR1 MDHEN and CDR2 SYDVKM. V was clipped by 4 bases and J by 6 bases, with 10 bases between them. The CDR3 length is 13 residues. This CDR3 reads CASSSRDTNEQFF. CDR3 DNA: TGTGCCAGCAGTTCGCGGGACACCAATGAGCAGTTCTTC. Full variable domain (missing parts from reference TRBV28 and TRBJ2-1): DVKVTQSSRYLVKRTGEKVFLECVQDMDHENMFWYRQDPGLGLRLIYFSYDVKMKEKGDIPEGYSVSREKKERFSLILESASTNQTSMYLCASSSRDTNEQFFGPGTRLTVL.

This clonotype was seen a handful of times. This chain uses TRBV3-1 with TRBJ2-2; weak D call: TRBD1 (6 bases). CDR3 length: 18 residues. V shed 2 bases and J shed 1 base, with 17 bases lying between them. Germline V gene data show CDR1 as LGHDT and CDR2 as YNNKEL (reference sequence). The CDR3 sequence is CASSQPHLGQMNTGELFF. The CDR3 DNA follows: TGTGCCAGCAGCCAACCCCATCTAGGACAGATGAACACCGGGGAGCTGTTTTTT. The whole variable domain, remainder taken from reference TRBV3-1 and TRBJ2-2, is DTAVSQTPKYLVTQMGNDKSIKCEQNLGHDTMYWYKQDSKKFLKIMFSYNNKELIINETVPNRFSPKSPDKAHLNLHINSLELGDSAVYFCASSQPHLGQMNTGELFFGEGSRLTVL.